A single sample gave rise to the 7 T cell receptor beta chains below, sequenced in a study of shared clonotypes between healthy human individuals. Clones were sequenced by immunoSEQ multiplex PCR, and TCRdb holds only the in-frame ones, with some missing. Among around 640,000 clones listed, roughly 96% were seen once. Terminally differentiated effector memory CD45RA+ cells were excluded by CCR7 positive selection of CD45RO-negative cells. Sequenced sample: naive CD8+ T cells sorted from blood. These receptors came from a woman aged 25 to 39 in good health.

The V call is TRBV6-6, the J call TRBJ2-2; possibly TRBD1 for D (6 bases). This CDR3 has 14 amino acids. V was shortened by 10 bases and J by 3 bases, with 15 bases between the two germline ends. In germline, CDR1 is MNHNY, CDR2 SVGAGI (reference sequence). CDR3 in DNA: TGTGCCACCGAGGGGACACCCTACACCGGGGAGCTGTTTTTT. This encodes CATEGTPYTGELFF.

This chain joins TRBV5-4 and TRBJ2-7; D not certain. Looked up from germline, CDR1 is SGHNT and CDR2 is YYREEE (reference sequence). Trimming took 0 bases from V and 6 from J, leaving 13 bases between them. The CDR3 totals 14 residues. The CDR3 coding sequence is TGTGCCAGCAGCTTGGGCGAGGCAATCCCCGAGCAGTACTTC. Encoded protein: CASSLGEAIPEQYF.

V is TRBV28 and J is TRBJ2-3; D not resolved. The CDR3 spans 14 residues. Germline V lookup: CDR1 MDHEN, CDR2 SYDVKM. V lost 7 bases, J lost 0 bases, and 11 bases lay in between. The CDR3 reads CASNPDTSTDTQYF. The CDR3 coding sequence is TGTGCCAGCAACCCCGACACCAGCACAGATACGCAGTATTTT.

The chain recombines TRBV28 with TRBJ2-3; D call uncertain. This CDR3 has 13 residues. Germline CDR1 reads MDHEN; CDR2 reads SYDVKM. The germline V and J ends were trimmed by 7 bases and 4 bases, with 12 bases remaining between them. The CDR3 region has the DNA TGTGCCAGCACCAGAGAGATTTCAGATACGCAGTATTTT. It yields the protein CASTREISDTQYF.

The V gene is TRBV19, the J gene TRBJ2-3; maybe TRBD1 (6 bases). V shed 3 bases and J shed 2 bases, with 9 bases lying between them. Germline V gene lookup returns CDR1 LNHDA and CDR2 SQIVND (reference sequence). The CDR3 covers 14 residues. The CDR3 bases are TGTGCCAGTAGTATTACAGGGAACACAGATACGCAGTATTTT. Protein product: CASSITGNTDTQYF.

The J gene is TRBJ2-1, the V gene TRBV7-6, with 7 bases that match TRBD1. CDR1 and CDR2 (germline): SGHVS, FNYEAQ. The length of the CDR3 is 14 residues. V gave up 2 bases and J gave up 8 bases; unmatched junction bases: 6. The CDR3 loop reads CASSLTIQGYEQFF. The CDR3 DNA is TGTGCCAGCAGCTTAACAATACAGGGGTATGAGCAGTTCTTC.

The gene calls are TRBV28 and TRBJ2-7; D is possibly TRBD1 (6 bases). The germline CDR1 and CDR2 sequences are MDHEN and SYDVKM. Trimming cost V 5 bases and J 0 bases, with 17 bases left between them. The CDR3 has 16 residues. The CDR3, as DNA: TGTGCCAGCAGTAGACGCCGGACAGAGAGCTCCTACGAGCAGTACTTC. This sequence encodes CASSRRRTESSYEQYF.